This TCR beta chain comes out of a study of T cell responses to AZD1222 COVID-19 vaccine. Whole-study findings and limits: Females made up more of the donors, who were largely white British, and clonal diversity may have come out too low.

Turning to this clone: Its antigen is undetermined.

This table comes from immunoSEQ multiplex PCR, and its TCRdb copy is limited to in-frame clones, with some not included. Of roughly 140,000 clones listed, approximately 91% are singletons. Whether given at about 4 or about 12 weeks, second doses were pooled. The material sequenced was peripheral blood, taken 28 days after the second AZD1222 dose. This TCR came from an adult who received the AZD1222 COVID-19 vaccine.

CDR3 nucleotide sequence: TGTGCCTGGATAAAAGTGCAGGGAGCGAAAGGCTACACCTTC. This sequence encodes CAWIKVQGAKGYTF. This rearrangement joins TRBV30 to TRBJ1-2, with D tentatively TRBD1 (5 bases). Trimming took 4 bases from V and 8 from J, leaving 20 bases between them. The germline V gene has CDR1 GTSNPN and CDR2 SVGIG (reference sequence). The CDR3 is made up of 14 amino acids.